The 7 T cell receptor beta chains below come from one sample, sequenced in a study of T cells after yellow fever vaccination. TCRdb reprocessed the 5' RACE reads with MiXCR, giving one entry per CDR3 protein. This table has around 590,000 distinct CDR3 sequences, roughly an eighth appearing once. Here the sequenced sample was PBMCs, taken on the day of the yellow fever booster vaccination. These receptors all come from a man between 25 and 39 years old who received the YFV17D yellow fever vaccine.

In this sample, this clonotype turned up a few times. V is TRBV2 and J is TRBJ2-1; 10 bases line up with TRBD2. J lost 1 base, V lost 11 bases, and 8 bases had no gene match. The CDR3 loop spans 15 amino acids. In germline, CDR1 is SNHLY, CDR2 FYNNEI. CDR3 amino acids: CAGAASGGSYNEQFF. In DNA, the CDR3 is TGTGCCGGGGCCGCTAGCGGGGGATCCTACAATGAGCAGTTCTTC.

The chain uses TRBV5-5 and TRBJ2-5, with TRBD2 identical over 7 bases. This CDR3 is 15 amino acids long. Germline CDR1 SGHKS, CDR2 YYEKEE (reference sequence). V lost 6 bases to trimming and J lost 0 bases; unmatched junction nucleotides: 8. The CDR3 loop is CASTSLAGDQETQYF. The CDR3, as DNA: TGTGCCAGCACCTCCCTCGCGGGGGACCAAGAGACCCAGTACTTC.

This clonotype was seen at least ten times. One end of the junction is discordant with germline, which a read error may explain. The chain uses TRBV7-9 and TRBJ2-1, with 10 bases that match TRBD2. This CDR3 has 13 residues. Germline V gene data show CDR1 as SEHNR and CDR2 as FQNEAQ (reference sequence). In DNA form, the CDR3 reads TGCGCCAGCAGTCTAGCGGGAGTCAATGAGCAGTTCTTC. It encodes CASSLAGVNEQFF.

The chain employs TRBV20-1 and TRBJ2-1, with TRBD2 identical over 7 bases. CDR3 size: 13 residues. CDR1 is DFQATT, CDR2 SNEGSKA, per germline (reference sequence). The ends lost 6 bases at V and 9 bases at J; junction bases unmatched: 11. The DNA of the CDR3 is TGCAGTGCCATGACTCGGCCGGGGGGTGAGCAGTTCTTC. This sequence encodes CSAMTRPGGEQFF.

This clonotype showed up many times. V is TRBV14 and J is TRBJ1-1; D gene unclear. Trimming cost V 2 bases and J 0 bases, with 4 bases left between them. Germline-derived CDR1 and CDR2 are SGHDN and FVKESK. The CDR3 sequence is 13 residues long. This CDR3 is CASSQSLNTEAFF. DNA of the CDR3: TGTGCCAGCAGCCAAAGTCTGAACACTGAAGCTTTCTTT.

This sequence joins TRBV6-2 or TRBV6-3 and TRBJ1-1, with a tentative D call TRBD1 (6 bases). The V end lost 4 bases, the J end lost 4 bases, and 13 bases lay between the germline ends. Germline values: CDR1 MNHEY, CDR2 SVGEGT. This CDR3 is 14 amino acids long. CDR3 in DNA: TGTGCCAGCAGTTCTCAGGGGTTTGGCACTGAAGCTTTCTTT. It codes for CASSSQGFGTEAFF.

V is TRBV7-2 and J is TRBJ2-3; no clear D. V lost 3 bases, J lost 7 bases, and 11 bases lay in between. Per the germline V gene, CDR1 is SGHTA and CDR2 is FQGNSA. CDR3 length: 13 amino acids. The CDR3 spells CASSFLGPYTQYF. The DNA of the CDR3 is TGTGCCAGCAGCTTTTTAGGGCCCTATACGCAGTATTTT.